Listed below are T cell receptor beta chains from one sample, sequenced in a study of OX40 agonist ivuxolimab in advanced cancers. The data were produced by immunoSEQ multiplex PCR, yet TCRdb's version contains in-frame clones alone and is incomplete. The table includes some 67,000 clones, around 89% detected once. The input for sequencing was CD4+ or CD8+ T cells sorted from blood, taken in a trial of the OX40 agonist ivuxolimab. These receptors were obtained from an adult with an advanced solid tumor such as melanoma, head and neck, liver or kidney cancer. Each CDR3 is given with its conserved first and last residue. D genes are given only for firm matches. The size field is filled for only some rows; it gives once, few, many or a size class.

d_gene	v_gene	j_gene	abundance	CDR3nt	CDR3aa
TRBD1	TRBV28	TRBJ1-4	.	TGTGCCAGCACCTCCATGGGACAGGGAATCCGGAATGAAAAACTGTTTTTT	CASTSMGQGIRNEKLFF
.	TRBV7-3	TRBJ1-1	.	TGTGCCAGCAGCTTAGGACCGTACACTGAAGCTTTCTTT	CASSLGPYTEAFF
.	TRBV6-6	TRBJ1-1	.	TGTGCCAGCAGTACCGACCCCATTGGCACTGAAGCTTTCTTT	CASSTDPIGTEAFF
TRBD2	TRBV10-3	TRBJ2-1	.	TGTGCCATCACCCCGGGGACTAGCGGGGGCCCGCAGTTCTTC	CAITPGTSGGPQFF
TRBD2	TRBV5-1	TRBJ2-7	.	TGCGCCAGCAGCTTGGTGCCTAGCGGGGGGGGCGCGTACGAGCAGTACTTC	CASSLVPSGGGAYEQYF
TRBD2	TRBV2	TRBJ2-1	.	TGTACTTCCCTAGCGGGGTTTGATAGTGAGCAGTTCTTC	CTSLAGFDSEQFF
.	TRBV7-9	TRBJ2-7	few	TGTGCCAGCAGCTTCGGCAGCTCCTACGAGCAGTACTTC	CASSFGSSYEQYF
.	TRBV6-5	TRBJ2-7	once	TGTGCCAGCTCGGACAGAAGAGAGCAGTACTTC	CASSDRREQYF
TRBD1	TRBV10-3	TRBJ1-5	few	TGTGCCATCAGTGAGGGACAGGGGAATCAGCCCCAGCATTTT	CAISEGQGNQPQHF
TRBD1	TRBV7-2	TRBJ1-5	.	TGTGCCAGCAGCAATGGACAGGGAGCCATCCAGCCCCAGCATTTT	CASSNGQGAIQPQHF
TRBD2	TRBV5-1	TRBJ2-1	.	TGCGCCAGCGGGGGTAGCGGGGCATCCTACAATGAGCAGTTCTTC	CASGGSGASYNEQFF